This is a list of T cell receptor beta chains from one sample in a study of T cell repertoires in cytomegalovirus infection. TCRdb re-called the reads with MiXCR, one entry per CDR3 protein. Of 170,000 or so distinct CDR3 sequences in the sample, about 17% were seen once. Sequencing used CD8+ T cells from PBMCs. The source is a human donor in good health (CMV status not recorded). Some clones in this sample may be carry-over from other donors' samples. Both conserved end residues are part of each CDR3. The D gene is left open where the match is weak. The size field is filled for only some rows; it gives once, few, many or a size class.

clone size	V gene	J gene	D gene	CDR3 DNA	CDR3 protein
-	TRBV7-3	TRBJ2-1	TRBD2	TGTGCCAGCAGCCCCCTGGGTAGCGGGGGGTTGAATGAGCAGTTCTTC	CASSPLGSGGLNEQFF
-	TRBV7-9	TRBJ1-1	TRBD1	TGTGCCAGCAGTTCAGGGGGGGGCTTGAACACTGAAGCTTTCTTT	CASSSGGGLNTEAFF
-	TRBV20-1	TRBJ2-3	-	TGCAGTGCCGTCAACAGGGGAGGAAGAACAGATACGCAGTATTTT	CSAVNRGGRTDTQYF
few	TRBV28	TRBJ1-5	-	TGTGCCAGCAGTTTAGTCCCGACACAAGGTCAGCCCCAGCATTTT	CASSLVPTQGQPQHF
few	TRBV7-9	TRBJ2-1	-	TGTGCCAGCAGCTTTCTAGCTGGTGAGCAGTTCTTC	CASSFLAGEQFF
-	TRBV25-1	TRBJ2-5	TRBD1	TGTGCCAGCAGTGGTACGACAGGGTTGCGAGAGACCCAGTACTTC	CASSGTTGLRETQYF
-	TRBV7-2	TRBJ2-3	TRBD2	TGTGCCAGCAGCTCCCTAGCGGGGGGTTACACAGATACGCAGTATTTT	CASSSLAGGYTDTQYF
-	TRBV29-1	TRBJ1-5	-	TGCAGCGTTGATACTGGGGAAGGGGGTCAGCCCCAGCATTTT	CSVDTGEGGQPQHF
few	TRBV14	TRBJ2-3	TRBD2	TGTGCCAGCAGCCAAGATTGGGCTAGCGGGGGCCCGGACTCAGATACGCAGTATTTT	CASSQDWASGGPDSDTQYF
few	TRBV12-3/TRBV12-4	TRBJ2-3	-	TGTGCCAGCAGTTCGTCCAGCCCATGGGATACGCAGTATTTT	CASSSSSPWDTQYF
few	TRBV12-3/TRBV12-4	TRBJ2-5	-	TGTGCCAGCAGTGGCGGGCCAACGTACCAAGAGACCCAGTACTTC	CASSGGPTYQETQYF
-	TRBV6-5	TRBJ2-1	TRBD2	TGTGCCAGCAGTTCCGTAGCGGGGGGACTGTACAATGAGCAGTTCTTC	CASSSVAGGLYNEQFF
few	TRBV29-1	TRBJ1-2	-	TGCAGCGCCGACCGGGACAAGGACATACGGTCCTATGGCTACACCTTC	CSADRDKDIRSYGYTF
few	TRBV29-1	TRBJ2-1	TRBD2	TGCAGCGCCCCTAGGCTATTAGCGGGGGTTAATGAGCAGTTCTTC	CSAPRLLAGVNEQFF
few	TRBV12-3/TRBV12-4	TRBJ1-5	-	TGTGCCAGCTCCCCAACATCTTATAGCAATCAGCCCCAGCATTTT	CASSPTSYSNQPQHF
-	TRBV19	TRBJ1-1	-	TGTGCCAGTAGTATCCGGGACGCCAACACTGAAGCTTTCTTT	CASSIRDANTEAFF
-	TRBV14	TRBJ2-7	-	TGTGCCAGCACCGCAGAGGGGGGGACCGAGCAGTACTTC	CASTAEGGTEQYF
-	TRBV7-9	TRBJ2-6	-	TGTGCCAGCAGTTTCGGGGAGTCGGGGGCCAACGTCCTGACTTTC	CASSFGESGANVLTF
few	TRBV7-9	TRBJ1-2	TRBD1	TGTGCCAGCAGTCAGCCGACAGGGGACTATGGCTACACCTTC	CASSQPTGDYGYTF
-	TRBV7-2	TRBJ1-2	-	TGTGCCAGCAGCCATCCCGGGGTCTTTAACTATGGCTACACCTTC	CASSHPGVFNYGYTF
-	TRBV7-2	TRBJ1-2	-	TGTGCTATAACCCCCGGGGACAAGGACTATGGCTACACCTTC	CAITPGDKDYGYTF
few	TRBV12-3/TRBV12-4	TRBJ2-5	TRBD2	TGTGCCAGCAGTTTACTAGCGGGGGGTTACCAAGAGACCCAGTACTTC	CASSLLAGGYQETQYF
-	TRBV10-3	TRBJ2-7	-	TGTGCCATCGGAAAAAGCGGGTACGAGCAGTACTTC	CAIGKSGYEQYF
-	TRBV6-6	TRBJ2-3	TRBD2	TGTGCCAGCAGTTACTCCAGGACTAGCGGGGGGGCTAACATACATACGCAGTATTTT	CASSYSRTSGGANIHTQYF
few	TRBV27	TRBJ2-1	-	TGTGCCAGCAGTTATGGACAGATCAATGAGCAGTTCTTC	CASSYGQINEQFF
-	TRBV7-3	TRBJ2-1	-	TGTGCCAGCAGCTTGGGAGCAGCCTACGAGCAGTTCTTC	CASSLGAAYEQFF
-	TRBV7-3	TRBJ2-3	-	TGTGCCAGCAGCTTACTTGCCCGGTCTAGCACAGATACGCAGTATTTT	CASSLLARSSTDTQYF
-	TRBV7-2	TRBJ2-4	-	TGTGCCAGCAGCTTAGCCCATCTAGCCAAAAACAGTCAGTACTTC	CASSLAHLAKNSQYF
few	TRBV7-2	TRBJ1-1	-	TGTGCCAGCAGCCGGCCCAGGGAGTTGATGACTGAAGCTTTCTTT	CASSRPRELMTEAFF
few	TRBV4-1	TRBJ2-7	-	TGCGCCAGCAGCCAAGAAAATGTCCTACGGCACTACGAGCAGTACTTC	CASSQENVLRHYEQYF
few	TRBV6-2/TRBV6-3	TRBJ2-2	-	TGTGCCAGCACTAAAGGGGGTGCCGGGGAGCTGTTTTTT	CASTKGGAGELFF
few	TRBV6-2/TRBV6-3	TRBJ1-1	-	TGTGCCAGCAGGGACACCGGGACAACGAACACTGAAGCTTTCTTT	CASRDTGTTNTEAFF
many	TRBV7-2	TRBJ2-7	TRBD1	TGTGCCAGCAGCCTTAGGGACAGTCCCTACGAGCAGTACTTC	CASSLRDSPYEQYF
few	TRBV6-6	TRBJ2-7	-	TGTGCCAGCAGTTACTGGGACTACGAGCAGTACTTC	CASSYWDYEQYF
-	TRBV7-2	TRBJ1-3	TRBD1	TGTGCCAGCAGCTTCGGGACAGACTCTGGAAACACCATATATTTT	CASSFGTDSGNTIYF
-	TRBV6-2/TRBV6-3	TRBJ2-2	-	TGTGCCAGCAGTGAATACAGAAACACCGGGGAGCTGTTTTTT	CASSEYRNTGELFF
many	TRBV7-9	TRBJ2-5	-	TGTGCCAGCAGCTCCAAGGGGTGGCACCACCAAGAGACCCAGTACTTC	CASSSKGWHHQETQYF